Here is one T cell receptor beta chain with its context. The antigen is unknown. Profiling relied on immunoSEQ multiplex PCR, and the TCRdb table lists in-frame clones only, not all of them. The sample has roughly 150,000 clones, around nine tenths seen once. These data originate in a study of cytomegalovirus exposure and HLA in healthy donors. Across the whole study: The platform used for the approximately 130 validation repertoires matched that of the roughly 670 first-cohort repertoires, a later analysis reported.

V was clipped by 3 bases and J by 5 bases, with 20 bases between them. CDR3 length: 16 residues. CDR1 and CDR2 (germline): SGHRS, YFSETQ. Findings and caveats of the study: Listed as cytomegalovirus-associated were 164 TCR beta chains. Rarity held for most TCR sequences, but there were some public TCRs that occurred in many donors. High specificity and sensitivity for cytomegalovirus status were reported for the classifier.

The clonotype was recovered from a man aged 18-30 years in good health and CMV-seropositive. The sample consisted of PBMCs. The chain uses TRBV5-1 and TRBJ1-1, with a tentative D call TRBD1 (6 bases). Written as DNA, the CDR3 is TGCGCCAGCAGCTCGGGACAAGTGGGAGTTTTGACTGAAGCTTTCTTT. Translating it yields CASSSGQVGVLTEAFF.